This T cell receptor (beta chain) was captured by sequencing in a study of blood T cell repertoires in COVID-19 (dated by TCRdb to 2018 to 2020). About the study as a whole: Samples from collaborators originated in the United States, Italy and Spain and spanned both the acute and convalescent phases of COVID-19. The prospective study material was composed of cDNA or gDNA derived from T cells, B-cell-depleted T cells, or PBMCs. Where available, HLA class I and class II types were taken from metadata supplied by the sample provider and were not determined by assay-based typing. The dataset comprised deeply sampled blood TCRbeta repertoires from subjects exposed to, actively infected with, or recovered from COVID-19. The samples were drawn from two sources: the first 160 participants of the ongoing ImmuneRACE study, and fewer than 1,500 subjects contributed by 6 global collaborators. The repertoires were made available in a free public database intended to serve as a resource for research on the immune response to SARS-CoV-2. A de-identified subject ID, COVID-19 status, age in years and sex were almost always included in the sample metadata.

The paper's findings and limits, for the study overall: The amount of clinical and demographic metadata varied by source and participant and was provided uncurated.

The immunoSEQ Assay, a bias-controlled multiplex PCR, was used to amplify TCRbeta CDR3 regions from genomic DNA. On the study's bioinformatics: The number of nucleated cells in each sample was estimated from the amplification of reference gene primers within the assay. Sequence reads were collapsed and filtered to measure the absolute abundance of every unique TCRbeta CDR3 rearrangement. For each sample, productive Simpson clonality was calculated as the square root of Simpson's diversity index across productive rearrangements. Entries here come from immuneACCESS through TCRdb and include only in-frame sequences with V and J called. Some clones fail to appear in such tables; in the studies checked, an unresolved V gene covers under half of the shortfall, and the cause of the remainder is unknown. V and J calls and clone size are as listed in that table; D and trimming were resolved from the DNA. Recorded for this sample are 190,000 or so clones; around nine tenths of them occurred a single time. The biggest ten clones account for approximately 6.2% of the sample.

CDR1 and CDR2, looked up from the germline V gene (reference sequence), are GTSNPN and SVGIG. Cut back by 6 bases and 8 bases, the V and J ends lie 20 bases apart. From the cysteine through the phenylalanine, the CDR3 covers 14 amino acids. The only DNA kept is the CDR3, 42 bases in frame from the first base. A word on this clone: No cognate antigen has been identified for it. Base qualities are not at hand, and no much larger clone is one base apart.

Another Seattle source contributed samples from volunteer blood donors who had recovered from COVID-19. Each collaborating institution followed its own protocols to collect whole blood in K2EDTA tubes. For TCRbeta analysis, collaborators shipped samples in one of three forms: frozen whole blood, isolated PBMCs, or DNA extracted from either of those sample types. The receptor's source is a man aged 55 to 70 who had recovered from COVID-19. The chain was built from TRBV30 and TRBJ1-3; 5 matching bases give a weak D call of TRBD1. Material: peripheral blood. The CDR3 protein sequence reads: CACHGSRERYTIYF. The DNA reads TGTGCCTGCCATGGCAGCAGGGAACGGTACACCATATATTTT.